The 30 T cell receptor beta chains below come from one sample, sequenced in a study of technical replicates of blood from several donors (dated by TCRdb to the late 2010s). Libraries were prepared through the immunoSEQ multiplex PCR assay. The immuneACCESS repertoire file appears here via TCRdb, limited to in-frame rearrangements. These files lack a portion of the clones; in checked studies, under half of the deficit traces to unresolved V genes, and the cause of the others is not known. Within this sample are 75,000 to 90,000 clones, with around nine tenths of them counted one time only. The ten largest make up 0.25% of the sample. Sequenced sample: T cells isolated from PBMCs. These receptors were obtained from a human donor in good health.

The genes are TRBV4-1 and TRBJ2-4; TRBD2 matches 9 bases. J lost 6 bases, V lost 3 bases, and 6 bases had no gene match. Germline CDR1 and CDR2: MGHRA and YSYEKL. The CDR3 extends over 15 amino acids. CDR3 nucleotide sequence: TGCGCCAGCAGCCACGGTAATAGCGGGAGAAACATTCAGTACTTC. This codes for CASSHGNSGRNIQYF.

This sequence joins TRBV7-3 and TRBJ1-1; possible D gene TRBD1, 5 bases. CDR1 and CDR2 from the germline V gene are SGHTA and FQGTGA. This CDR3 contains 14 residues. V gave up 2 bases and J gave up 4 bases, with 11 bases separating them. The CDR3 region is CASSLAGWGTEAFF. The CDR3 DNA follows: TGTGCCAGCAGCTTAGCAGGGTGGGGCACTGAAGCTTTCTTT.

The rearrangement uses TRBV18 and TRBJ2-7; 10 bases match TRBD1. The CDR3 runs to 16 residues. CDR1 and CDR2 from the germline V gene are KGHSH and LQKENI. Trimming removed 3 bases from V and 2 bases from J; junction bases left unmatched: 7. CDR3 in amino acids: CASSPYSGTGAYEQYF. The CDR3 DNA reads TGTGCCAGCTCACCCTATTCAGGGACAGGGGCCTACGAGCAGTACTTC.

The rearrangement links TRBV15 to TRBJ1-5; D is unclear. Germline V CDR1 and CDR2: LNHNV, YYDKDF (reference sequence). V gave up 6 bases and J gave up 0 bases, with 6 bases separating them. The CDR3 contains 13 residues. CDR3 protein: CATRAVSNQPQHF. DNA for the CDR3: TGTGCCACCAGGGCAGTTAGCAATCAGCCCCAGCATTTT. Together with reference TRBV15 and TRBJ1-5, the CDR3 gives the full variable domain: DAMVIQNPRYQVTQFGKPVTLSCSQTLNHNVMYWYQQKSSQAPKLLFHYYDKDFNNEADTPDNFQSRRPNTSFCFLDIRSPGLGDTAMYLCATRAVSNQPQHFGDGTRLSIL.

This chain links TRBV27 with TRBJ2-1, with unresolved D. V was shortened by 0 bases and J by 0 bases, with 9 bases between the two germline ends. The CDR3 is 16 amino acids. Germline values: CDR1 MNHEY, CDR2 SMNVEV (reference sequence). CDR3 sequence (DNA): TGTGCCAGCAGTTTATCTCGGGTTAGCTCCTACAATGAGCAGTTCTTC. It yields the protein CASSLSRVSSYNEQFF.

V is TRBV5-1 and J is TRBJ2-7, with TRBD2 matching over 8 bases. Germline CDR1 reads SGHRS; CDR2 reads YFSETQ. The length of the CDR3 is 16 residues. The junction had 9 bases not matched to a gene; V was cut back by 0 bases and J by 4 bases. The DNA for the CDR3 is TGCGCCAGCAGCTTGGATAGCGGGGCGCAGGGGTACGAGCAGTACTTC. Its protein is CASSLDSGAQGYEQYF.

This chain joins TRBV25-1 and TRBJ2-6; D is unclear. This CDR3 comprises 16 residues. Germline CDR1 MGHDK, CDR2 SYGVNS. V was trimmed by 1 base and J by 1 base, leaving 8 bases between them. CDR3 DNA sequence: TGTGCCAGCAGTGAATCGGCAGGATCTGGGGCCAACGTCCTGACTTTC. This codes for CASSESAGSGANVLTF.

This chain uses TRBV6-1 with TRBJ1-5; 7 bases match TRBD1. V gave up 4 bases and J gave up 7 bases; unmatched junction bases: 10. Germline V gene data show CDR1 as MNHNS and CDR2 as SASEGT. The CDR3 contains 15 residues. CDR3 region: CASSVGQGESQPQHF. The CDR3 coding sequence is TGTGCCAGCAGTGTAGGGCAGGGGGAAAGCCAGCCCCAGCATTTT.

A remark on this clone: Additional DNA sequences in this sample encode the identical CDR3. The V gene is TRBV5-1, the J gene TRBJ2-7; TRBD2 aligns across 8 bases. CDR3 size: 16 residues. J lost 2 bases, V lost 2 bases, and 9 bases had no gene match. CDR1 is SGHRS, CDR2 YFSETQ, per germline. As DNA, the CDR3 is TGCGCCAGCAGCTTAAGGCGCAGCGGGGGCCCCTACGAGCAGTACTTC. Encoded protein: CASSLRRSGGPYEQYF.

The chain links TRBV7-3 to TRBJ2-2; 7 bases fit TRBD2. CDR1 is SGHTA and CDR2 is FQGTGA in the germline V gene. V trimming: 4 bases; J trimming: 1 base; junction bases outside the gene matches: 0. The CDR3 loop spans 14 amino acids. CDR3 nucleotide sequence: TGTGCCAGCAGCTCGGGGGGGAACACCGGGGAGCTGTTTTTT. Its translation is CASSSGGNTGELFF.

The chain carries TRBV6-5 and TRBJ2-5, with 11 bases aligning to TRBD2. Trimming took 2 bases from V and 2 from J; bases not matched to a gene: 4. The CDR3 is 16 amino acids. Germline values: CDR1 MNHEY, CDR2 SVGAGI. The CDR3, as DNA: TGTGCCAGCAGTTACGAAAGGACTAGCGGGCAAGAGACCCAGTACTTC. Translated: CASSYERTSGQETQYF.

This clone was picked up one time. The chain uses TRBV14 and TRBJ2-3; no clear D. The CDR3 has 14 residues. Germline V CDR1 and CDR2: SGHDN, FVKESK. With 0 bases removed from V and 6 bases from J, the gap between germline ends came to 10 bases. The CDR3 here is CASSQDRGGDTQYF. CDR3 sequence (DNA): TGTGCCAGCAGCCAAGACAGAGGTGGGGATACGCAGTATTTT.

This clone was seen only a few times. The same CDR3 also results from other DNA sequences found in this sample. This chain joins TRBV5-1 and TRBJ1-3; no definite D call. The CDR3 extends over 14 amino acids. The germline V gene encodes CDR1 SGHRS and CDR2 YFSETQ. V was clipped by 0 bases and J by 0 bases, with 4 bases between them. CDR3 sequence: CASSLGSSGNTIYF. In DNA, the CDR3 is TGCGCCAGCAGCTTGGGGAGCTCTGGAAACACCATATATTTT.

CDR3 sequence (DNA): TGTGCCAGCAGCCCAGCCGGGACTAGCGGGAGTCGGGCGTACGAGCAGTACTTC. It codes for CASSPAGTSGSRAYEQYF. This chain joins TRBV28 and TRBJ2-7; the match to TRBD2 covers 14 bases. The CDR3 has 18 amino acids. Germline V gene lookup returns CDR1 MDHEN and CDR2 SYDVKM. The J segment lost 4 bases and the V segment lost 6 bases, leaving 14 bases of the junction unmatched.

J is TRBJ2-3 and V is TRBV10-2; 10 positions agree with TRBD2. The germline CDR1 and CDR2 sequences are WSHSY and SAAADI. This CDR3 region has 17 residues. Unmatched junction bases numbered 7, after V lost 0 bases and J lost 4 bases. This chain's CDR3 is CASSESSRLAGADTQYF. The CDR3 bases are TGCGCCAGCAGTGAGTCAAGTAGGCTAGCGGGAGCAGATACGCAGTATTTT.

This clone was observed a handful of times. This chain uses TRBV28 with TRBJ1-1; perhaps TRBD1 as D (5 bases). This CDR3 comprises 13 residues. The germline V and J ends were trimmed by 4 bases and 0 bases, with 6 bases remaining between them. The germline V gene encodes CDR1 MDHEN and CDR2 SYDVKM. The CDR3 loop reads CASSYRMNTEAFF. CDR3 coding DNA: TGTGCCAGCAGTTACAGGATGAACACTGAAGCTTTCTTT.

V gene TRBV9 combines with J gene TRBJ2-1, with TRBD2 identical over 11 bases. The V gene end was trimmed by 0 bases and the J gene end by 7 bases; junction bases not matched to a gene: 15. This CDR3 has 19 amino acids. Germline CDR1 reads SGDLS; CDR2 reads YYNGEE. The CDR3 DNA is TGTGCCAGCAGCGTAGCCCTAGCGGGAGGCTTTTTTGCGGAGAATGAGCAGTTCTTC. Its translation is CASSVALAGGFFAENEQFF. The full variable domain, with the rest looked up from reference TRBV9 and TRBJ2-1, is DSGVTQTPKHLITATGQRVTLRCSPRSGDLSVYWYQQSLDQGLQFLIQYYNGEERAKGNILERFSAQQFPDLHSELNLSSLELGDSALYFCASSVALAGGFFAENEQFFGPGTRLTVL.

J is TRBJ1-6 and V is TRBV7-3; no firm D call. CDR3 length: 17 residues. Trimming removed 2 bases at V and 7 bases at J, with 18 bases between. CDR1 and CDR2 (germline): SGHTA, FQGTGA. In nucleotides, the CDR3 is TGTGCCAGCAGCTTATTGGGAGGGTCCAGCCAAAATTCACCCCTCCACTTT. Translating it yields CASSLLGGSSQNSPLHF.

V and J are TRBV11-3 and TRBJ2-7, with D perhaps matching TRBD1 (6 bases). Trimming pared 2 bases from V and 3 bases from J, leaving 17 bases between. The CDR3 sequence is 16 residues long. Germline V gene data show CDR1 as SGHNT and CDR2 as YENEEA. The CDR3 nucleotides are TGTGCCAGCAGCTTAAAGGGGGACGCAAGAATCTACGAGCAGTACTTC. Its translation is CASSLKGDARIYEQYF. Based on the CDR3 plus reference TRBV11-3 and TRBJ2-7, the full variable domain is EAGVVQSPRYKIIEKKQPVAFWCNPISGHNTLYWYLQNLGQGPELLIRYENEEAVDDSQLPKDRFSAERLKGVDSTLKIQPAELGDSAVYLCASSLKGDARIYEQYFGPGTRLTVT.

The CDR3 sequence: CASNKEGTEAFF. For the CDR3, the DNA is TGCGCCAGCAACAAGGAGGGCACTGAAGCTTTCTTT. The V call is TRBV5-1, the J call TRBJ1-1, with D unclear. Trimming cost V 6 bases and J 4 bases, with 10 bases left between them. Germline V CDR1 and CDR2: SGHRS, YFSETQ. CDR3 length equals 12 residues. The whole variable domain, remainder taken from reference TRBV5-1 and TRBJ1-1, is KAGVTQTPRYLIKTRGQQVTLSCSPISGHRSVSWYQQTPGQGLQFLFEYFSETQRNKGNFPGRFSGRQFSNSRSEMNVSTLELGDSALYLCASNKEGTEAFFGQGTRLTVV.

The rearrangement links TRBV28 to TRBJ2-7; TRBD2 might be the D (5 bases). Trimming took off 5 bases at V and 5 bases at J, with 7 bases between the two ends. The CDR3 is made up of 11 amino acids. Germline CDR1 and CDR2: MDHEN and SYDVKM. CDR3 DNA sequence: TGTGCCAGCAGTCAACTAGACGAGCAGTACTTC. As protein: CASSQLDEQYF. Together with reference TRBV28 and TRBJ2-7, the CDR3 gives the full variable domain: DVKVTQSSRYLVKRTGEKVFLECVQDMDHENMFWYRQDPGLGLRLIYFSYDVKMKEKGDIPEGYSVSREKKERFSLILESASTNQTSMYLCASSQLDEQYFGPGTRLTVT.

This chain links TRBV7-9 with TRBJ1-1; D uncertain. V gave up 6 bases and J gave up 0 bases, with 8 bases separating them. This CDR3 comprises 13 residues. Germline CDR1 SEHNR, CDR2 FQNEAQ (reference sequence). This chain's CDR3 is CASSYNLNTEAFF. The CDR3 DNA reads TGTGCCAGCAGTTACAATCTGAACACTGAAGCTTTCTTT.

The chain links TRBV6-6 to TRBJ1-1, with 7 bases fitting TRBD1. CDR1 is MNHNY, CDR2 SVGAGI, per germline (reference sequence). The CDR3 length is 15 residues. V trimming: 6 bases; J trimming: 1 base; junction bases outside the gene matches: 8. Written as DNA, the CDR3 is TGTGCCAGCAGACCTCCCCGGGACAGGAACACTGAAGCTTTCTTT. Protein product: CASRPPRDRNTEAFF.

The chain has TRBV7-9 and TRBJ1-2; D might be TRBD1 (5 bases). Germline V lookup: CDR1 SEHNR, CDR2 FQNEAQ (reference sequence). CDR3 length: 16 amino acids. V lost 8 bases and J lost 6, with 25 bases in between. The CDR3 nucleotides read TGTGCCAGCTCCACACCTGACGGACAACCCGGCCATGGCTACACCTTC. It encodes CASSTPDGQPGHGYTF.

The rearrangement links TRBV6-4 to TRBJ2-2; 9 bases are shared with TRBD1. This CDR3 has 15 amino acids. V was pared by 6 bases and J by 8 bases, with 10 bases of the junction left unmatched. Germline assignment: CDR1 MRHNA and CDR2 SNTAGT. CDR3 sequence (DNA): TGTGCCAGCAGCCTCCGGGACAGGGAGGTTGGGGAGCTGTTTTTT. It yields the protein CASSLRDREVGELFF.

The chain has TRBV7-9 and TRBJ1-1; D is undetermined. Between the trimmed V and J ends, which lost 2 bases and 1 base, there was a span of 8 bases. Germline V gene lookup returns CDR1 SEHNR and CDR2 FQNEAQ (reference sequence). The CDR3 consists of 14 residues. The DNA of the CDR3 is TGTGCCAGCAGCTTAAACAGTGAGAACACTGAAGCTTTCTTT. Translation: CASSLNSENTEAFF.

This CDR3 reads CASTPGDQPQHF. The CDR3 bases are TGTGCCAGCACCCCAGGGGATCAGCCCCAGCATTTT. The chain couples TRBV2 to TRBJ1-5, with D tentatively TRBD1 (6 bases). The CDR3 has 12 residues. Germline-derived CDR1 and CDR2 are SNHLY and FYNNEI. V was shortened by 7 bases and J by 5 bases, with 9 bases between the two germline ends.

The chain's CDR3 is CASSFGGEQYF. The CDR3 DNA is TGTGCCAGCAGCTTCGGAGGAGAGCAGTACTTC. The chain joins TRBV5-6 to TRBJ2-7; D possibly corresponds to TRBD2 (5 bases). Between the trimmed V and J ends, which lost 2 bases and 7 bases, there was a span of 7 bases. From germline, CDR1 is SGHDT and CDR2 YYEEEE. This CDR3 has 11 residues.

The gene calls are TRBV25-1 and TRBJ2-7, with unresolved D. The CDR3 covers 15 residues. CDR1 is MGHDK and CDR2 is SYGVNS in the germline V gene. The ends were cut back, 1 base at V and 6 bases at J, with 16 bases in the middle. CDR3 nucleotide sequence: TGTGCCAGCAGTGAATCTGGGCTCGGCTCTCCCGAGCAGTACTTC. Its protein is CASSESGLGSPEQYF.

V usage is TRBV29-1 and J usage is TRBJ2-5, with 9 nucleotides matching TRBD2. The closer fit of TRBJ2-7 to the DNA end suggests the J call may be wrong. The CDR3 sequence is 13 residues long. Germline V gene data show CDR1 as SQVTM and CDR2 as ANQGSEA. CDR3 sequence reads: CSGLAAPSYEQYF. The CDR3, as DNA: TGCAGCGGACTAGCGGCTCCGTCCTACGAGCAGTACTTC.